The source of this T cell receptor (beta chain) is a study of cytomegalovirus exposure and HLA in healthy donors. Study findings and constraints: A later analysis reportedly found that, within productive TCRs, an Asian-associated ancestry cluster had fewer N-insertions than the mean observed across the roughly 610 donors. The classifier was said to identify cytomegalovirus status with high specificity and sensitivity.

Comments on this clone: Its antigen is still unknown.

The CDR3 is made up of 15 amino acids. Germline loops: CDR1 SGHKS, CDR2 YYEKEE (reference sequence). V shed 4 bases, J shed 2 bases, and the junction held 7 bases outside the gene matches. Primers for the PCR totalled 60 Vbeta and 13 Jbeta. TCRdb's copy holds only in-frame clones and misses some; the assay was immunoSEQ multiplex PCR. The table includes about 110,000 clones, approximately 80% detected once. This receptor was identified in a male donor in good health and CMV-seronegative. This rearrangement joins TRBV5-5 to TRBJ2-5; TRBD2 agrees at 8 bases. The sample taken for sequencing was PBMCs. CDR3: CASSPGGRLQETQYF. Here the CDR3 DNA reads TGTGCCAGCAGCCCGGGAGGGAGGCTACAAGAGACCCAGTACTTC.